This T cell receptor beta chain comes out of a study of graft-versus-host responses after intestinal transplantation. Study in general: Following induction with anti-thymocyte globulin, all recipients were given tacrolimus and steroids for two to four years.

Notes on this clone: The antigen remains undetermined.

CDR1 and CDR2 (germline): MNHEY, SMNVEV (reference sequence). V was shortened by 0 bases and J by 0 bases, with 8 bases between the two germline ends. The CDR3 contains 16 residues. Sequencing was performed with immunoSEQ multiplex PCR; in TCRdb, only in-frame clones are kept and a portion is missing. The sample carries fewer than 95,000 clones, about 92% recorded once. The gene calls are TRBV27 and TRBJ2-2; possible D gene TRBD2, 6 bases. The sample was unstimulated CD8+ T cells sorted from spleen or lymph node cells, taken before intestinal transplant. This TCR came from a human donor who received an intestinal transplant. This CDR3 reads CASSLSGGTNTGELFF. The CDR3 DNA reads TGTGCCAGCAGTTTATCGGGGGGAACGAACACCGGGGAGCTGTTTTTT.